The entry that follows covers one T cell receptor (beta chain) sequence. The target antigen is unknown. These data are taken from a study of OX40 agonist ivuxolimab in advanced cancers. On the study more broadly: The study treated patients with ivuxolimab, an agonistic anti-OX40 (CD134) antibody. The study gave patients intravenous ivuxolimab at 0.01 to 10 mg/kg every 2 weeks. With a range of roughly 20 to 80, age averaged about 59 years, and 75% to 90% were male.

Study results and limitations: Expanded clones belonging to CD8+ T cells outnumbered, on average, those of CD4+.

Only in-frame clones appear in the TCRdb table, and some are missing; sequencing was by immunoSEQ multiplex PCR. This sample has some 43,000 clones, with roughly 86% found just once. The TCR originated in an adult with an advanced solid tumor such as melanoma, head and neck, liver or kidney cancer. Specimen: CD4+ or CD8+ T cells sorted from blood, collected in a trial of the OX40 agonist ivuxolimab.

The CDR3 coding sequence is TGTGCCAGCAGTTACATAGGACGGGAGCTAGGAGAAGCCTACGAGCAGTACTTC. This codes for CASSYIGRELGEAYEQYF. The chain combines TRBV6-7 with TRBJ2-7; tentative D call: TRBD2 (6 bases). TRBV6-7 is annotated as an ORF whose role is uncertain. Trimming left V 2 bases short and J 2 bases short, with 22 bases between. There are 18 residues in the CDR3.